This T cell receptor (beta chain) was sequenced in a study of identical twins (dated by TCRdb to the mid-2010s). For context, the study as a whole: To test whether fetal clonotypes persist, the study used deep sequencing on TCR alpha and beta repertoires from monozygotic twins, unrelated adults of various ages, and cord blood. Replicate twin experiments were performed at different times using different library preparation protocols to rule out contamination.

This clonotype was seen more than once but under ten times. The antigen this receptor binds is unknown. Within one base of it there is no much larger clone, and no base qualities were kept. What the research found in general, with its limitations: Compared with coincidental sharing between unrelated individuals, an excess of low generation-probability sequences was observed among out-of-frame TCR alpha sequences shared between twins. Because the same donors could not be followed over many years, the conclusions relied on cross-sectional statistical analysis. Excess twin sharing in beta out-of-frame sequences was weaker because fewer shared sequences lowered the signal-to-noise ratio. Out-of-frame TCR alpha sharing in monozygotic twins was systematically underestimated by recombination models, whereas sharing between unrelated individuals was in agreement with the recombination models. Zero-insertion analyses could be partly confounded by invariant T cells such as MAIT and iNKT, although diverse VJ usage argued against such confounding for most clonotypes. Fewer insertions were carried by abundant cord blood beta clonotypes; a weaker similar trend was observed in young adult naive repertoires, while no such trend was observed in memory repertoires.

All donors were healthy Caucasians. The study also sequenced three unrelated non-twin adults: a male aged 18 to 29, a male aged 50 to 60 and a female aged 50 to 60. Using Miltenyi CD45RO+ enrichment and human naive T-cell isolation kits, memory (CD45RO+) and naive T cells were isolated from PBMC. V and J are truncated by 5 bases and 3 bases respectively, leaving an intervening sequence of 14 bases. Its CDR3 holds 15 amino acids, cysteine through phenylalanine. The retained sequence is limited to the CDR3, 45 bases, with the frame set at the first base. According to the germline V gene, CDR1 reads SGHVS and CDR2 reads FQNEAQ. Libraries were constructed by 5' RACE. The instrument was an Illumina HiSeq 2000. Template switching introduced a universal primer binding site; the final cDNA contained a unique molecular identifier, enabling accurate counting of TCR cDNA molecules. First-strand cDNA for TCR alpha and beta chains was synthesized from specific primers in the conserved constant-segment region. To control for contamination, every cDNA library was double barcoded, receiving both a SMART-Mk sample barcode and Illumina barcodes. TruSeq adapter sequences and Illumina sample barcodes were added in two successive PCR steps. The Illumina HiSeq platform was used with custom primers to sequence TCR alpha and beta cDNA libraries. In the authors' own workflow: MiGEC was used to process raw reads and extract unique molecular identifiers, and MiXCR was used to find CDR3 positions. For each individual, recombination models were inferred using an EM algorithm with the repgenHMM and IGoR tools. The analysis of shared clonotypes was done with the tcR package in R, with sharing normalized by the product of cloneset sizes. Out-of-frame nonproductive sequences were analyzed to study raw recombination free of thymic and clonal selection effects. TCRdb reprocessing: public reads trimmed at Q25 with fastp, clones called with MiXCR, in-frame beta chains kept. Merged by CDR3 protein, the rows form single entries marked with the most common genes and DNA. None of the V and J calls come from the authors' own analysis; TCRdb made them. The sample contains 450,000 or so distinct CDR3 sequences, around 20% of them found a single time. The ten largest clonotypes hold 9% to 15% of the sample.

Sequenced: naive T cells sorted from blood. Explained via the paper, the cell subset or site label denotes: cells isolated with a human naive T-cell isolation kit. The sequence was obtained from a man aged 50 to 60 in good health. The sequence joins TRBV7-8 to TRBJ2-1; matching of 5 bases hints at TRBD2 as the D gene. The sequence in DNA is TGTGCCAGCAGCCAAAGCGGAAATGGCTACAATGAGCAGTTCTTC. Translated, it reads CASSQSGNGYNEQFF. When the CDR3 is completed using the reference TRBV7-8 and TRBJ2-1 genes on either side, the full variable domain is GAGVSQSPRYKVAKRGQDVALRCDPISGHVSLFWYQQALGQGPEFLTYFQNEAQLDKSGLPSDRFFAERPEGSVSTLKIQRTQQEDSAVYLCASSQSGNGYNEQFFGPGTRLTVL.